The 32 T cell receptor beta chains below were found in one sample sequenced in a study of early T cells in non-severe SARS-CoV-2 infection. A single record per CDR3 protein comes from TCRdb applying MiXCR to the 5' RACE reads. The sample lists tens of thousands of distinct CDR3 sequences, around 10% occurring once. Sequencing used whole blood. These receptors were collected from an adult who was a healthcare worker with PCR-confirmed SARS-CoV-2 infection or an uninfected control (not recorded which).

The V gene is TRBV21-1, the J gene TRBJ2-3; no DNA check was done on the table's D call, TRBD1. TRBV21-1 is designated a pseudogene. The CDR3 covers 15 residues. Here the CDR3 reads CASSKGTGTPGTQYF. CDR3 nucleotide sequence: TGTGCCAGCAGCAAAGGGACAGGGACCCCCGGTACGCAGTATTTT.

The chain uses TRBV20-1 and TRBJ2-2; 9 bases fit TRBD1. Trimming took 6 bases from V and 0 from J; bases not matched to a gene: 8. This CDR3 is built from 16 residues. Germline V gene sequence: CDR1 DFQATT, CDR2 SNEGSKA (reference sequence). CDR3: CSAPETGGTNTGELFF. The CDR3 DNA follows: TGCAGTGCCCCCGAGACAGGGGGAACGAACACCGGGGAGCTGTTTTTT.

This clonotype was seen more than once but under ten times. Written as DNA, the CDR3 is TGTGCCAGCTCAGAAAAGTTGGGCGTAAGCACAGATACGCAGTATTTT. It is translated as CASSEKLGVSTDTQYF. The chain couples TRBV18 to TRBJ2-3, with no clear D. Germline values: CDR1 KGHSH, CDR2 LQKENI. Trimming removed 5 bases at V and 0 bases at J, with 15 bases between. The CDR3 loop spans 16 amino acids.

The rearrangement links TRBV2 to TRBJ2-3, with 11 bases that match TRBD2. CDR1 is SNHLY, CDR2 FYNNEI, per germline. The J segment lost 4 bases and the V segment lost 8 bases, leaving 5 bases of the junction unmatched. The CDR3 has 14 amino acids. The chain's CDR3 is CASRLAGIADTQYF. CDR3 nucleotides: TGTGCCAGCCGACTAGCGGGAATAGCAGATACGCAGTATTTT.

A few counts support this clonotype. The rearrangement uses TRBV29-1 and TRBJ1-1; weak D call: TRBD1 (6 bases). This CDR3 is built from 14 residues. The germline gives CDR1 SQVTM, CDR2 ANQGSEA. V lost 2 bases, J lost 2 bases, and 12 bases lay in between. In DNA form, the CDR3 reads TGCAGCGTTGAATTAGGGGGGATTAACACTGAAGCTTTCTTT. Encoded protein: CSVELGGINTEAFF.

This clonotype has only a few counts. The V and J genes are TRBV5-1 and TRBJ1-1, with D perhaps matching TRBD1 (6 bases). Per germline, CDR1 SGHRS and CDR2 YFSETQ. The germline V and J ends were trimmed by 4 bases and 5 bases, with 15 bases remaining between them. The CDR3 is 14 amino acids. Written as DNA, the CDR3 is TGCGCCAGCAGCAGTTCGGGGGGGCTGACTGAAGCTTTCTTT. It encodes CASSSSGGLTEAFF.

The J gene is TRBJ2-7, the V gene TRBV10-3; TRBD1 agrees at 8 bases. Germline V CDR1 and CDR2: ENHRY, SYGVKD. The CDR3 spans 13 residues. V dropped 6 bases and J dropped 3; count of bases not matched to a gene: 4. CDR3 in amino acids: CAIRGTGFYEQYF. The CDR3, as DNA: TGTGCCATCAGAGGGACAGGTTTCTACGAGCAGTACTTC.

The chain links TRBV15 to TRBJ2-7; no clear D. The V end was cut by 0 bases, the J end by 3 bases, with 12 bases between. CDR3 length: 15 amino acids. Per germline, CDR1 LNHNV and CDR2 YYDKDF (reference sequence). The CDR3 loop reads CATSRDLPAHYEQYF. CDR3 DNA: TGTGCCACCAGCAGAGATCTCCCAGCCCACTACGAGCAGTACTTC.

The V call is TRBV6-6, the J call TRBJ2-5; the match to TRBD2 covers 9 bases. Germline CDR1 and CDR2: MNHNY and SVGAGI (reference sequence). This CDR3 is built from 15 residues. Trimming removed 3 bases from V and 3 bases from J; junction bases left unmatched: 5. As DNA, the CDR3 is TGTGCCAGCAGTTATACCGGGACTAGCAAAGAGACCCAGTACTTC. Translating gives CASSYTGTSKETQYF.

This clonotype was picked up many times. The chain is built from TRBV6-5 and TRBJ1-6; D unclear. The V gene's germline CDR1 is MNHEY and CDR2 SVGAGI. Trimming shortened V by 0 bases and J by 0 bases, and 6 bases separated the two germline ends. The CDR3 has 16 amino acids. The CDR3, as DNA: TGTGCCAGCAGTTACTCGGTGCGCTCCTATAATTCACCCCTCCACTTT. It yields the protein CASSYSVRSYNSPLHF.

This clonotype was seen at least ten times. The chain joins TRBV5-1 to TRBJ1-5; 9 bases are shared with TRBD1. CDR1 SGHRS and CDR2 YFSETQ come from the germline V gene. V lost 2 bases, J lost 7 bases, and 7 bases stayed unmatched. There are 15 residues in the CDR3. The CDR3 protein is CASSFGTGLGQPQHF. CDR3 bases: TGCGCCAGCAGCTTCGGGACAGGGCTCGGGCAGCCCCAGCATTTT.

This clonotype was counted between two and nine times. V usage is TRBV6-6 and J usage is TRBJ2-3; D gene ambiguous. Trimming pared 2 bases from V and 2 bases from J, leaving 8 bases between. Germline lookup yields CDR1 MNHNY and CDR2 SVGAGI (reference sequence). This CDR3 has 14 amino acids. The CDR3 sequence: CASSYLRATDTQYF. CDR3 bases: TGTGCCAGCAGTTACCTCAGAGCCACAGATACGCAGTATTTT.

This clonotype has only a few counts. The chain combines TRBV10-3 with TRBJ2-3; a possible D gene is TRBD1 (5 bases). This CDR3 is built from 14 residues. Germline V gene data show CDR1 as ENHRY and CDR2 as SYGVKD. V was cut by 10 bases and J by 2 bases, with 16 bases left in between. The CDR3 region is CATKGLDPTDTQYF. The CDR3 DNA follows: TGTGCCACAAAGGGGCTAGACCCCACAGATACGCAGTATTTT.

The V call is TRBV10-3, the J call TRBJ2-2, with D possibly matching TRBD2 (5 bases). The CDR3 has 15 residues. The V end lost 6 bases, the J end lost 2 bases, and 13 bases lay between the germline ends. CDR1 and CDR2 from the germline V gene are ENHRY and SYGVKD. The CDR3 loop is CAIRRELLNTGELFF. Here the CDR3 DNA reads TGTGCCATCAGACGGGAACTTCTTAACACCGGGGAGCTGTTTTTT.

This clonotype was observed a few times. The genes are TRBV20-1 and TRBJ1-2, with D possibly being TRBD1 (5 bases). Germline V CDR1 and CDR2: DFQATT, SNEGSKA (reference sequence). This CDR3 comprises 13 residues. CDR3 region: CTTPGGEGYGYTF. DNA for the CDR3: TGCACCACCCCTGGGGGGGAGGGCTATGGCTACACCTTC.

This clonotype was counted at least ten times. The chain links TRBV7-2 to TRBJ2-5; no reliable D call. This CDR3 is 11 amino acids long. CDR1 and CDR2 (germline): SGHTA, FQGNSA. V lost 5 bases to trimming and J lost 2 bases, with 3 bases between them. CDR3 sequence reads: CASSEQETQYF. In nucleotides, the CDR3 is TGTGCCAGCAGCGAACAAGAGACCCAGTACTTC.

This clonotype was recorded at least ten times. The V and J genes are TRBV24-1 and TRBJ2-7; 8 bases fit TRBD1. Germline loops: CDR1 KGHDR, CDR2 SFDVKD. Trimming took 3 bases from V and 7 from J; bases not matched to a gene: 10. The CDR3 loop spans 15 amino acids. The CDR3 sequence is CATSDTDRALWEQYF. The CDR3, as DNA: TGTGCCACCAGTGATACGGACAGGGCCCTTTGGGAGCAGTACTTC.

This clonotype was seen at least ten times. This CDR3 is CASSLRAGQPQHF. The CDR3, as DNA: TGTGCCAGCAGCCTCAGGGCTGGTCAGCCCCAGCATTTT. V is TRBV28 and J is TRBJ1-5; TRBD1 is a possible D gene (5 bases). CDR1 and CDR2 from the germline V gene are MDHEN and SYDVKM. The CDR3 is 13 residues long. V lost 6 bases to trimming and J lost 6 bases, with 12 bases between them.

This clonotype was picked up many times. The chain has TRBV20-1 and TRBJ2-7; D may be TRBD2 (6 bases). Per the germline V gene, CDR1 is DFQATT and CDR2 is SNEGSKA (reference sequence). V was pared by 0 bases and J by 4 bases, with 13 bases between. The CDR3 has 14 amino acids. CDR3 coding DNA: TGCAGTGCTAGAGATATGGCTAGCGAGTACGAGCAGTACTTC. Protein sequence: CSARDMASEYEQYF.

This clonotype was recorded many times. V and J are TRBV3-1 and TRBJ1-3, with 9 positions matching TRBD1. The CDR3 is 16 amino acids. The germline V gene has CDR1 LGHDT and CDR2 YNNKEL (reference sequence). V was clipped by 4 bases and J by 2 bases; unmatched bases: 6. This chain's CDR3 is CASSPTGTGTGNTIYF. The CDR3 bases are TGTGCCAGCAGCCCTACGGGGACAGGGACTGGAAACACCATATATTTT.

This clonotype was observed at least ten times. J is TRBJ1-1 and V is TRBV11-3; a possible D gene is TRBD1 (6 bases). Trimming took 5 bases from V and 7 from J, leaving 14 bases between them. CDR3 length equals 13 residues. Germline CDR1 SGHNT, CDR2 YENEEA. The CDR3 spells CASSAGQNLEAFF. Here the CDR3 DNA reads TGTGCCAGCAGCGCCGGACAGAACCTTGAAGCTTTCTTT.

The CDR3 nucleotides read TGTGCCAGCAGCTTAGTGGCCGATCCCTACGAGCAGTACTTC. Protein sequence: CASSLVADPYEQYF. This chain uses TRBV7-9 with TRBJ2-7; D unclear. Germline assignment: CDR1 SEHNR and CDR2 FQNEAQ (reference sequence). The CDR3 runs 14 residues. Trimming removed 1 base from V and 2 bases from J, with 9 bases in between.

This clonotype has a count of ten or more. Here the CDR3 DNA reads TGCGCCAGCAGCCAAGGTCAGCGGGGGGGTAGCACAGATACGCAGTATTTT. It encodes CASSQGQRGGSTDTQYF. This chain connects TRBV4-1 to TRBJ2-3, with 10 bases matching TRBD2. Germline assignment: CDR1 MGHRA and CDR2 YSYEKL. This CDR3 is 17 amino acids long. Unmatched junction bases numbered 4, after V lost 1 base and J lost 0 bases.

This clonotype occurred many times. The gene calls are TRBV6-2 or TRBV6-3 and TRBJ2-7; the D is unclear. Germline V CDR1 and CDR2: MNHEY, SVGEGT. The germline V and J ends were trimmed by 5 bases and 2 bases, with 13 bases remaining between them. The CDR3 loop spans 14 amino acids. CDR3 bases: TGTGCCAGCAGTAGAATCGGCGGCCCCTACGAGCAGTACTTC. Its protein is CASSRIGGPYEQYF.

V gene TRBV29-1 combines with J gene TRBJ2-1; no clear D. Per germline, CDR1 SQVTM and CDR2 ANQGSEA. The CDR3 has 12 amino acids. The germline V and J ends were trimmed by 4 bases and 4 bases, with 8 bases remaining between them. The CDR3 loop is CSVVSAYNEQFF. The CDR3 DNA sequence: TGCAGCGTTGTCTCTGCTTACAATGAGCAGTTCTTC.

The chain links TRBV11-2 to TRBJ2-2; 7 bases are shared with TRBD2. Germline V CDR1 and CDR2: SGHAT, FQNNGV. The CDR3 contains 14 residues. The V gene end was trimmed by 0 bases and the J gene end by 9 bases; junction bases not matched to a gene: 4. For the CDR3, the DNA is TGTGCCAGCAGCTTAGAGCCGGGAGGCCGGGAGCTGTTTTTT. Translating gives CASSLEPGGRELFF.

This clonotype was seen many times. The chain employs TRBV3-1 and TRBJ2-1; 11 nucleotides line up with TRBD2. Germline V gene sequence: CDR1 LGHDT, CDR2 YNNKEL (reference sequence). The CDR3 sequence is 16 residues long. After removal of 1 base from V and 7 bases from J, the junction contained 6 bases not matched to a gene. Here the CDR3 DNA reads TGTGCCAGCAGCCAAGGGCGACTAGCGGGAAGGAATGAGCAGTTCTTC. It yields the protein CASSQGRLAGRNEQFF.

This clonotype came up a few times. The CDR3 bases are TGTGCCAGCAGTCAACTAGCGGGGTACACAGATACGCAGTATTTT. Translating it yields CASSQLAGYTDTQYF. This chain connects TRBV2 to TRBJ2-3; TRBD2 matches 10 bases. CDR1 is SNHLY and CDR2 is FYNNEI in the germline V gene. The V gene end was trimmed by 5 bases and the J gene end by 2 bases; junction bases not matched to a gene: 4. There are 15 residues in the CDR3.

This clonotype was found a few times. This chain connects TRBV30 to TRBJ2-7, with 8 nucleotides matching TRBD1. The V gene's germline CDR1 is GTSNPN and CDR2 SVGIG (reference sequence). J lost 7 bases, V lost 1 base, and 6 bases had no gene match. The CDR3 is made up of 13 amino acids. The CDR3 DNA sequence: TGTGCCTGGAGTGGGGCAGGGGGCAGGGAGCAGTACTTC. Protein product: CAWSGAGGREQYF.

As for this clonotype: A read error may produce the germline difference seen at one junction end. This chain connects TRBV5-1 to TRBJ1-4; no firm D call. The V gene's germline CDR1 is SGHRS and CDR2 YFSETQ. The CDR3 loop spans 14 amino acids. The CDR3 DNA follows: TGCGCCAGCAGCTTGGTACAGACCAATGATAAACTGTTTTTT. Translated: CASSLVQTNDKLFF.

The chain joins TRBV20-1 to TRBJ2-3, with 10 positions matching TRBD1. The CDR3 has 15 residues. Germline CDR1 is DFQATT and CDR2 is SNEGSKA (reference sequence). With 5 bases clipped from V and 5 bases from J, the junction kept 10 bases outside the gene matches. The CDR3 sequence is CSAQTDRGNLDTQYF. In nucleotides, the CDR3 is TGCAGTGCTCAAACGGACAGGGGGAATTTAGATACGCAGTATTTT.

The chain joins TRBV24-1 to TRBJ1-1, with a tentative D call TRBD1 (6 bases). This CDR3 spans 15 amino acids. Germline-derived CDR1 and CDR2 are KGHDR and SFDVKD. V was cut by 8 bases and J by 9 bases, with 24 bases left in between. The CDR3 reads CATTQPGQQPTQAFF. CDR3 coding DNA: TGTGCCACCACGCAACCGGGACAACAGCCAACTCAAGCTTTCTTT.